The 26 T cell receptor beta chains below were found in one sample sequenced in a study of cytomegalovirus exposure and HLA in healthy donors. PCR primers comprised 60 Vbeta and 13 Jbeta primers. Sequencing used immunoSEQ multiplex PCR; TCRdb keeps in-frame clones, though not all of them. The sample has 160,000 or so clones, 70% to 80% seen once. The source material was PBMCs. These receptors were taken from a man aged 35-49 years in good health and CMV-seronegative.

The V and J genes are TRBV27 and TRBJ1-3; TRBD1 aligns across 7 bases. CDR1 and CDR2 (germline): MNHEY, SMNVEV (reference sequence). The CDR3 extends over 17 amino acids. Trimming at V came to 2 bases and at J to 0 bases, leaving 7 bases not matched to a gene. The CDR3 DNA reads TGTGCCAGCAGTTTAAGGGGGACAGCCAACTCTGGAAACACCATATATTTT. This codes for CASSLRGTANSGNTIYF.

Note on this clone: Here the CDR3 omits its conserved ending phenylalanine or tryptophan, so a read error is the likely source. V is TRBV25-1 and J is TRBJ1-2; 8 positions match TRBD1. This CDR3 is built from 14 residues. V gave up 2 bases and J gave up 6 bases; unmatched junction bases: 5. Per germline, CDR1 MGHDK and CDR2 SYGVNS. Here the CDR3 reads CASSEPDRGHGYTL. The CDR3 DNA reads as TGTGCCAGCAGTGAACCCGACAGGGGACATGGCTACACCCTC.

V usage is TRBV25-1 and J usage is TRBJ2-1, with 8 bases fitting TRBD2. The junction had 6 bases not matched to a gene; V was cut back by 3 bases and J by 8 bases. There are 14 residues in the CDR3. In germline, CDR1 is MGHDK, CDR2 SYGVNS. CDR3 sequence: CASSDSGVLYEQFF. The CDR3 DNA follows: TGTGCCAGCAGTGATAGCGGGGTACTCTATGAGCAGTTCTTC.

The gene calls are TRBV5-7 and TRBJ1-2, with a possible D match to TRBD1 (6 bases). TRBV5-7 is recorded as an ORF, its role being uncertain. V was cut by 5 bases and J by 6 bases, with 11 bases left in between. CDR3 size: 12 residues. The CDR3 nucleotides are TGTGCCAGCAGTGCAGGGGTTCATGGCTACACCTTC. Its protein is CASSAGVHGYTF.

A remark on this clone: A read error may produce the germline difference seen at one junction end. The CDR3 loop reads CSSSLAAQGTNEAFF. The CDR3 nucleotides read TGTTCCAGCAGCTTAGCAGCCCAGGGCACGAATGAAGCTTTCTTT. The chain couples TRBV7-9 to TRBJ1-1, with D possibly TRBD1 on 5 matching bases. From germline, CDR1 is SEHNR and CDR2 FQNEAQ (reference sequence). The CDR3 covers 15 residues.

This rearrangement joins TRBV7-2 to TRBJ2-3, with 11 bases identical to TRBD2. This CDR3 spans 16 amino acids. V lost 5 bases, J lost 1 base, and 5 bases stayed unmatched. The germline V gene has CDR1 SGHTA and CDR2 FQGNSA. CDR3 sequence: CASSPLAGGGTDTQYF. The CDR3 DNA follows: TGTGCCAGCAGCCCTCTAGCGGGGGGTGGCACAGATACGCAGTATTTT.

This chain links TRBV30 with TRBJ2-7; D might be TRBD1 (6 bases). The V end was cut by 2 bases, the J end by 7 bases, with 18 bases between. CDR3 length: 14 amino acids. Germline loops: CDR1 GTSNPN, CDR2 SVGIG (reference sequence). The CDR3: CAWSPGTLAHEQYF. The CDR3 DNA follows: TGTGCCTGGAGTCCCGGGACATTAGCTCATGAGCAGTACTTC.

The V call is TRBV6-5, the J call TRBJ1-2, with D tentatively TRBD1 (6 bases). The V end lost 4 bases, the J end lost 5 bases, and 11 bases lay between the germline ends. Germline V lookup: CDR1 MNHEY, CDR2 SVGAGI. CDR3 size: 13 residues. The DNA for the CDR3 is TGTGCCAGCAGTTCCACCGGACAGTATGGCTACACCTTC. Amino acid sequence: CASSSTGQYGYTF.

The chain couples TRBV15 to TRBJ2-7; D gene unclear. The germline V gene has CDR1 LNHNV and CDR2 YYDKDF (reference sequence). Trimming took off 0 bases at V and 3 bases at J, with 9 bases between the two ends. The CDR3 contains 14 residues. CDR3: CATSRDSGLYEQYF. CDR3 nucleotide sequence: TGTGCCACCAGCAGAGATTCAGGTCTCTACGAGCAGTACTTC.

The J gene is TRBJ1-4, the V gene TRBV6-5; D gene ambiguous. The V end was cut by 4 bases, the J end by 4 bases, with 10 bases between. The germline V gene encodes CDR1 MNHEY and CDR2 SVGAGI. The length of the CDR3 is 14 residues. The CDR3 DNA sequence: TGTGCCAGCAGTTTAGCACAAAATAATGAAAAACTGTTTTTT. Residues: CASSLAQNNEKLFF.

The CDR3 region has the DNA TGCGCCAGCAGCCAAGTGGGGACTGGATCGAACACTGAAGCTTTCTTT. It encodes CASSQVGTGSNTEAFF. This chain joins TRBV4-1 and TRBJ1-1; tentatively, D is TRBD1 (5 bases). The CDR3 contains 16 residues. Germline V gives CDR1 MGHRA, CDR2 YSYEKL. The V end was cut by 1 base, the J end by 1 base, with 13 bases between.

The CDR3 is CAATGRDSPLHF. In DNA form, the CDR3 reads TGTGCCGCAACAGGGAGGGATTCACCCCTCCACTTT. The V gene is TRBV19, the J gene TRBJ1-6; D may be TRBD1 (6 bases). V lost 11 bases, J lost 8 bases, and 13 bases lay in between. Per germline, CDR1 LNHDA and CDR2 SQIVND (reference sequence). The CDR3 is 12 amino acids.

This clone was counted a few times. J is TRBJ1-2 and V is TRBV4-3; D might be TRBD1 (5 bases). The germline V gene encodes CDR1 LGHNA and CDR2 YSLEER. V lost 4 bases, J lost 0 bases, and 9 bases lay in between. The CDR3 runs to 14 residues. The CDR3 DNA sequence: TGCGCCAGCAGCCCCGGGGGAGCTAACTATGGCTACACCTTC. This encodes CASSPGGANYGYTF.

The V gene is TRBV7-8, the J gene TRBJ1-3; D is unresolved. CDR3 length: 15 amino acids. V was cut by 5 bases and J by 0 bases, with 11 bases left in between. CDR1 is SGHVS and CDR2 is FQNEAQ in the germline V gene. For the CDR3, the DNA is TGTGCCAGCAGCCCCCTTGGCCCCTCTGGAAACACCATATATTTT. It encodes CASSPLGPSGNTIYF.

This chain connects TRBV18 to TRBJ2-7; TRBD1 matches 7 bases. The CDR3 consists of 14 residues. V dropped 6 bases and J dropped 2; count of bases not matched to a gene: 7. Germline V gene data show CDR1 as KGHSH and CDR2 as LQKENI. CDR3 sequence (DNA): TGTGCCAGCTCGTTTCGGGACAGTCCCTACGAGCAGTACTTC. This translates into CASSFRDSPYEQYF.

The chain recombines TRBV7-3 with TRBJ1-1; D possibly corresponds to TRBD1 (6 bases). There are 14 residues in the CDR3. Trimming cost V 4 bases and J 0 bases, with 9 bases left between them. CDR1 and CDR2 (germline): SGHTA, FQGTGA. DNA of the CDR3: TGTGCCAGCAGCTCACAGGGCATGAACACTGAAGCTTTCTTT. This sequence encodes CASSSQGMNTEAFF.

The genes are TRBV5-1 and TRBJ1-2, with D unresolved. The germline CDR1 and CDR2 sequences are SGHRS and YFSETQ. This CDR3 region has 13 residues. Trimming removed 2 bases at V and 6 bases at J, with 11 bases between. The CDR3 DNA follows: TGCGCCAGCAGCTTTGGGGAGCGGAATGGCTACACCTTC. Translated, it gives CASSFGERNGYTF.

This chain connects TRBV4-1 to TRBJ1-2; unclear D gene. The CDR3 sequence is 13 residues long. Germline V gene sequence: CDR1 MGHRA, CDR2 YSYEKL. V was pared by 0 bases and J by 7 bases, with 9 bases between. The CDR3 nucleotides read TGCGCCAGCAGCCAAGAACGGTTCTTTGGCTACACCTTC. This translates into CASSQERFFGYTF.

The sample holds a few counts of this clone. The chain recombines TRBV6-1 with TRBJ2-1; perhaps TRBD1 as D (6 bases). Germline CDR1 is MNHNS and CDR2 is SASEGT. V lost 7 bases and J lost 9, with 13 bases in between. The CDR3 sequence is 12 residues long. The CDR3 DNA reads as TGTGCCAGCAAAACAGGGTACGGTGAGCAGTTCTTC. As protein: CASKTGYGEQFF.

Concerning this clone: Lacking the conserved final phenylalanine or tryptophan, this CDR3 likely reflects a read error. The DNA is left out, because the CDR3 cannot be placed on it with certainty; the CDR3 is given as TCRdb lists it. V gene TRBV7-9 combines with J gene TRBJ2-4; TRBD2, as called in the table, went unchecked against the DNA. Germline CDR1 reads SEHNR; CDR2 reads FQNEAQ (reference sequence). The CDR3 is 8 residues long, ends included. The CDR3 here is CASSSAGA.

The chain links TRBV6-5 to TRBJ2-3, with 8 bases aligning to TRBD2. Germline V CDR1 and CDR2: MNHEY, SVGAGI. The V segment lost 6 bases and the J segment 11 bases; nucleotides outside the gene matches: 10. The length of the CDR3 is 13 residues. The CDR3 spells CASSPRVAGLQYF. The CDR3 nucleotides are TGTGCCAGCAGCCCCAGGGTAGCGGGGTTGCAGTATTTT.

V and J are TRBV4-2 and TRBJ2-5; TRBD1 is a possible D gene (6 bases). The DNA matches TRBJ2-7 better at its end, which makes the J call doubtful. This CDR3 has 14 amino acids. Germline V gene data show CDR1 as LGHNA and CDR2 as YNFKEQ. The CDR3 sequence is CASSQEDRLGEQYF. CDR3 nucleotides: TGTGCCAGCAGCCAAGAAGACAGGTTGGGCGAGCAGTACTTC.

The chain joins TRBV11-2 to TRBJ2-7; D remains ambiguous. Trimming pared 7 bases from V and 0 bases from J, leaving 16 bases between. The CDR3 has 15 amino acids. Germline V gene sequence: CDR1 SGHAT, CDR2 FQNNGV. CDR3 DNA: TGTGCCAGCACTGCCGAGTTTAATCCCTCCTACGAGCAGTACTTC. Its protein is CASTAEFNPSYEQYF.

The chain is built from TRBV18 and TRBJ2-5; D gene ambiguous. The CDR3 is 13 residues long. Germline V gene data show CDR1 as KGHSH and CDR2 as LQKENI. V was pared by 2 bases and J by 5 bases, with 9 bases between. The CDR3 reads CASSPKLVETQYF. The CDR3 DNA sequence: TGTGCCAGCTCACCAAAGTTAGTGGAGACCCAGTACTTC. The full variable domain, in which reference TRBV18 and TRBJ2-5 provide the parts outside the CDR3, is NAGVMQNPRHLVRRRGQEARLRCSPMKGHSHVYWYRQLPEEGLKFMVYLQKENIIDESGMPKERFSAEFPKEGPSILRIQQVVRGDSAAYFCASSPKLVETQYFGPGTRLLVL.

The rearrangement uses TRBV2 and TRBJ2-1; D is undetermined. The CDR3 runs to 13 residues. V dropped 3 bases and J dropped 7 bases, with 10 bases sitting between them. Germline V gene data show CDR1 as SNHLY and CDR2 as FYNNEI. The CDR3 reads CASSESGKNEQFF. DNA of the CDR3: TGTGCCAGCAGTGAGTCAGGAAAGAATGAGCAGTTCTTC. Full variable domain (missing parts from reference TRBV2 and TRBJ2-1): EPEVTQTPSHQVTQMGQEVILRCVPISNHLYFYWYRQILGQKVEFLVSFYNNEISEKSEIFDDQFSVERPDGSNFTLKIRSTKLEDSAMYFCASSESGKNEQFFGPGTRLTVL.

Only one count was recorded for this clone. The V call is TRBV6-1, the J call TRBJ2-7, with 7 bases fitting TRBD1. Looked up from germline, CDR1 is MNHNS and CDR2 is SASEGT. With 7 bases clipped from V and 0 bases from J, the junction kept 9 bases outside the gene matches. This CDR3 spans 15 amino acids. Here the CDR3 reads CASTPTWDSSYEQYF. DNA for the CDR3: TGTGCCAGCACCCCCACTTGGGACAGCTCCTACGAGCAGTACTTC.